The present TCR beta chain was sequenced within a study of PD-L1 blockade in urothelial cancer. Study-level background: The analyses of blood took place 3 weeks (second dose) and 6 weeks after treatment start.

This CDR3 region has 15 residues. V was cut by 2 bases and J by 7 bases, with 12 bases left in between. Germline assignment: CDR1 MNHEY and CDR2 SVGAGI. Samples spanned pretreatment and treatment, with 1 to 8 time points per patient. Each PCR reaction had synthetic TCR analog templates spiked into it. Produced via immunoSEQ multiplex PCR; TCRdb's table is partial and in-frame only. The data contain 53,000 or so clones, around 85% of them singletons. This sample comprised PBMCs, obtained around atezolizumab (anti-PD-L1) treatment. This TCR was sampled from a man between 60 and 75 years old with urothelial cancer. This sequence joins TRBV6-5 and TRBJ1-6, with a tentative D call TRBD1 (6 bases). The DNA of the CDR3 is TGTGCCAGCAGTTACGAGACAGGCTTAAATTCACCCCTCCACTTT. Encoded protein: CASSYETGLNSPLHF.